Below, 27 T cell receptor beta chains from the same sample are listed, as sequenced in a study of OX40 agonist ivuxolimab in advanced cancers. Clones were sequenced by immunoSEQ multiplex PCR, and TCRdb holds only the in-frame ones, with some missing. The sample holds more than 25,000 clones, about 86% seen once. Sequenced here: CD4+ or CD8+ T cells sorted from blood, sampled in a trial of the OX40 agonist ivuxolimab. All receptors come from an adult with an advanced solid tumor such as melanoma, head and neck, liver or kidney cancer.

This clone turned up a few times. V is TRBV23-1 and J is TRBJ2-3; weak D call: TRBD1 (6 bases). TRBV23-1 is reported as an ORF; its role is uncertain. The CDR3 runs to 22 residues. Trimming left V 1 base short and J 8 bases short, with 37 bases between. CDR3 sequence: CASSQFFRGLRGSRAARCTQYF. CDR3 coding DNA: TGCGCCAGCAGTCAATTTTTCAGGGGTTTGAGAGGGTCGCGCGCGGCCCGATGTACGCAGTATTTT.

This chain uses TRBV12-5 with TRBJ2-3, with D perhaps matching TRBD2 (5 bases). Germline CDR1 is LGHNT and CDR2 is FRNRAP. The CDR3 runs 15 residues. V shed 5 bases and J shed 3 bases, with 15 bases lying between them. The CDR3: CASGPPGGTTDTQYF. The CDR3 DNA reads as TGTGCTAGTGGTCCCCCCGGAGGAACTACAGATACGCAGTATTTT. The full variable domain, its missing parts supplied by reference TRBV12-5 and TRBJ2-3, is DARVTQTPRHKVTEMGQEVTMRCQPILGHNTVFWYRQTMMQGLELLAYFRNRAPLDDSGMPKDRFSAEMPDATLATLKIQPSEPRDSAVYFCASGPPGGTTDTQYFGPGTRLTVL.

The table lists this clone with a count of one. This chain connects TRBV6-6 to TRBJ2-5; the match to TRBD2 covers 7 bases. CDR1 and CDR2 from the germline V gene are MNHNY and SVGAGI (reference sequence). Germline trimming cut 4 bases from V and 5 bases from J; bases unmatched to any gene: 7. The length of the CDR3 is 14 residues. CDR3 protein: CASSSFGGWETQYF. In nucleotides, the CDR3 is TGTGCCAGCAGTTCCTTCGGGGGGTGGGAGACCCAGTACTTC.

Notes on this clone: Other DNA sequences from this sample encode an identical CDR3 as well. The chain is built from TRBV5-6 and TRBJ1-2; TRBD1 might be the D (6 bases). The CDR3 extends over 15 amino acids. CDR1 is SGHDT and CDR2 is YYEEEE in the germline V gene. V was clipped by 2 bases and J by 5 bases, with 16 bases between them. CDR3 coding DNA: TGTGCCAGCAGCTTCCTCCCACAGGGCCTTTATGGCTACACCTTC. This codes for CASSFLPQGLYGYTF.

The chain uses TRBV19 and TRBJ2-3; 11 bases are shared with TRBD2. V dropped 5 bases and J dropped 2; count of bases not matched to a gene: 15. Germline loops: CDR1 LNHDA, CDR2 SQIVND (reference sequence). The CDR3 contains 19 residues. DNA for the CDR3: TGTGCCAGTAGTTCCCATCGACTAGCGGGGTTTGACACCACAGATACGCAGTATTTT. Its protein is CASSSHRLAGFDTTDTQYF. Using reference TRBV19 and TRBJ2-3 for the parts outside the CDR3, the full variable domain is DGGITQSPKYLFRKEGQNVTLSCEQNLNHDAMYWYRQDPGQGLRLIYYSQIVNDFQKGDIAEGYSVSREKKESFPLTVTSAQKNPTAFYLCASSSHRLAGFDTTDTQYFGPGTRLTVL.

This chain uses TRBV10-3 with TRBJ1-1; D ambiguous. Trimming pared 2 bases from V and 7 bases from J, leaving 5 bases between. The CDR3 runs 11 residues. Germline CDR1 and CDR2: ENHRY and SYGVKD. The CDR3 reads CAISEDGEAFF. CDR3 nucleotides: TGTGCCATCAGTGAGGACGGTGAAGCTTTCTTT.

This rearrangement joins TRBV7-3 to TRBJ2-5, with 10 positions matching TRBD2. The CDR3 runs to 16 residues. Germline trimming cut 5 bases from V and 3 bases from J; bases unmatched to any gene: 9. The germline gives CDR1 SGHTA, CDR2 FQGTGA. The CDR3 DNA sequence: TGTGCCAGCAGCCTCCCTCTAGCGGGGGCCAAAGAGACCCAGTACTTC. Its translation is CASSLPLAGAKETQYF.

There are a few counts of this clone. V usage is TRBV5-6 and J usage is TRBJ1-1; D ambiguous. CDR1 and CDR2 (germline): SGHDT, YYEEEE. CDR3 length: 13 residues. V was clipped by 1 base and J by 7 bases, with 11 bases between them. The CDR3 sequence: CASSLIVSVEAFF. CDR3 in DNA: TGTGCCAGCAGCTTGATAGTCTCAGTTGAAGCTTTCTTT.

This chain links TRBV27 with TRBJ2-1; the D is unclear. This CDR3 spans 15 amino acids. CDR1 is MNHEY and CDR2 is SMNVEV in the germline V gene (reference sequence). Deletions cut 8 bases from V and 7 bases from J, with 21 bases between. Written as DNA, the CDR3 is TGTGCCAGCTGCCCCGGGCCGGTACCCCGAAATGAGCAGTTCTTC. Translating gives CASCPGPVPRNEQFF.

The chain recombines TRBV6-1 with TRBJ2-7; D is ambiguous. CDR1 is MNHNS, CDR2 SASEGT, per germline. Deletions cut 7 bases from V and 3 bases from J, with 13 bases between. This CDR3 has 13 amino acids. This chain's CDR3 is CASNPRIGYEQYF. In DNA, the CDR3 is TGTGCCAGCAATCCAAGAATAGGCTACGAGCAGTACTTC.

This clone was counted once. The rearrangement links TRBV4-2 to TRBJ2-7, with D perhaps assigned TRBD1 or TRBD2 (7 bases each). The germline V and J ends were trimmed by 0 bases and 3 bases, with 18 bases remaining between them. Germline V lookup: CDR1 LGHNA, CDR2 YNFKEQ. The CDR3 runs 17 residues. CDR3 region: CASSQEGGGQSYYEQYF. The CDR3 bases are TGTGCCAGCAGCCAAGAAGGGGGGGGACAGTCCTACTACGAGCAGTACTTC.

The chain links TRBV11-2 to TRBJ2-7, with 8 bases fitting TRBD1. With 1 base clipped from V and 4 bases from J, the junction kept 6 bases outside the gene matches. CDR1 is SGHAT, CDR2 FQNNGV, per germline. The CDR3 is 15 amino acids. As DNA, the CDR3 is TGTGCCAGCAGCTTAGTTGCAGGGGGCTCTTACGAGCAGTACTTC. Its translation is CASSLVAGGSYEQYF.

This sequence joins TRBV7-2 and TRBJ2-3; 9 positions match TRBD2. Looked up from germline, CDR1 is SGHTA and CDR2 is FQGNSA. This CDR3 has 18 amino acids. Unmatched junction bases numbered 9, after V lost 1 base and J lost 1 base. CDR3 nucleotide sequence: TGTGCCAGCAGCTTAGAAGTTAGCGGGGGCCCGCGCACAGATACGCAGTATTTT. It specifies CASSLEVSGGPRTDTQYF.

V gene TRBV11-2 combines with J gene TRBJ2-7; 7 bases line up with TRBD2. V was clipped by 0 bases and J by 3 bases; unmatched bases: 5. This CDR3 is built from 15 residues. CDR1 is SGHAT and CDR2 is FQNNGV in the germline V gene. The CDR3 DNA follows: TGTGCCAGCAGCTTAGAGGCGGGAGAGTTCTACGAGCAGTACTTC. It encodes CASSLEAGEFYEQYF.

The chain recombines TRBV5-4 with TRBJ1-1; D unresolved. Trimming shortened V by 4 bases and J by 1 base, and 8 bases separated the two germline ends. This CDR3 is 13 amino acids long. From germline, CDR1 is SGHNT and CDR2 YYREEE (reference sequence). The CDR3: CASSHPGNTEAFF. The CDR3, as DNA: TGTGCCAGCAGCCACCCGGGGAACACTGAAGCTTTCTTT.

CDR3 sequence: CASSVKDTSYEQYF. CDR3 coding DNA: TGTGCCAGCAGCGTTAAAGATACTTCCTACGAGCAGTACTTC. The gene calls are TRBV9 and TRBJ2-7; D is uncertain. The CDR3 spans 14 residues. Trimming pared 2 bases from V and 1 base from J, leaving 10 bases between. The germline gives CDR1 SGDLS, CDR2 YYNGEE.

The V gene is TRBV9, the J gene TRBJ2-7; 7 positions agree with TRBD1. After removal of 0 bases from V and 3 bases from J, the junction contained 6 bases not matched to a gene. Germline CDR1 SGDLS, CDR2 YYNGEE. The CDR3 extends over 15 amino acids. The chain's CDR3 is CASSVAGTANYEQYF. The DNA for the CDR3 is TGTGCCAGCAGCGTAGCGGGGACAGCCAACTACGAGCAGTACTTC.

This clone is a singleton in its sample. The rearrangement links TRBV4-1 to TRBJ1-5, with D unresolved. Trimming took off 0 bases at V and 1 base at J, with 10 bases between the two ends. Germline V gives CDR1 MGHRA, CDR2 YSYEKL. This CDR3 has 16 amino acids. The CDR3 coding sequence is TGCGCCAGCAGCCAAGAGACCGGAGTCAGCAATCAGCCCCAGCATTTT. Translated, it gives CASSQETGVSNQPQHF.

The CDR3 DNA sequence: TGTGCCAGCAGCTTGGGACGGAATTACTACGAGCAGTACTTC. Translated, it gives CASSLGRNYYEQYF. This sequence joins TRBV11-2 and TRBJ2-7, with D perhaps given as TRBD1 or TRBD2 (5 bases each). This CDR3 is 14 amino acids long. V shed 3 bases and J shed 3 bases, with 12 bases lying between them. Per the germline V gene, CDR1 is SGHAT and CDR2 is FQNNGV.

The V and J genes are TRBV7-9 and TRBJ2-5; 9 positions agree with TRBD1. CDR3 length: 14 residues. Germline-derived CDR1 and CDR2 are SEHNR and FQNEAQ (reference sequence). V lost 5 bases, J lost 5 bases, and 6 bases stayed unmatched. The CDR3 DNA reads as TGTGCCAGCAGCCACGGACAGGGGTTTGAGACCCAGTACTTC. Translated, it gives CASSHGQGFETQYF.

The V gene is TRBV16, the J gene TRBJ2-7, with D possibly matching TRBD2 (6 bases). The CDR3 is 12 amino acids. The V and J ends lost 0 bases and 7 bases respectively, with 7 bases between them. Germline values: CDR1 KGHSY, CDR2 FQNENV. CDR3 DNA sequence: TGTGCCAGCAGCCAATCGGGGGGAGAGCAGTACTTC. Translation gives CASSQSGGEQYF.

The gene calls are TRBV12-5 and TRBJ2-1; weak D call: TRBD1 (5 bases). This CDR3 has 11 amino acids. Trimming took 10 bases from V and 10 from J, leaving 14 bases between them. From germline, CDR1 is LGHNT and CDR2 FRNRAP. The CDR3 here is CATRFQGEQFF. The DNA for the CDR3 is TGTGCTACCCGGTTCCAGGGCGAGCAGTTCTTC.

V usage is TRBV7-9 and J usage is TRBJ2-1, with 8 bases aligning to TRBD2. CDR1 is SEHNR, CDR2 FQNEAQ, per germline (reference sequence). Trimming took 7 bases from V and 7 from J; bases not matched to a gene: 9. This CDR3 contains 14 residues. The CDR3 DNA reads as TGTGCCAGCAAGCTAACGGGGGGGCCGAATGAGCAGTTCTTC. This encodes CASKLTGGPNEQFF.

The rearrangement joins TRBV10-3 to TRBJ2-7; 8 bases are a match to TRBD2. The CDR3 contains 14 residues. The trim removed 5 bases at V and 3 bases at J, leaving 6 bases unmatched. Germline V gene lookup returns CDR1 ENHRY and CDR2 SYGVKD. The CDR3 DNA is TGTGCCATCAGTTTTTTAGCGGGGAACTACGAGCAGTACTTC. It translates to CAISFLAGNYEQYF.

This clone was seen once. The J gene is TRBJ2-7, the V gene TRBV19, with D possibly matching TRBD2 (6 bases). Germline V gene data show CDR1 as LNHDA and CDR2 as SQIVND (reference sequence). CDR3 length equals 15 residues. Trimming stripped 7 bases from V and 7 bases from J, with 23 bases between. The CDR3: CASKGTHMGVGEQYF. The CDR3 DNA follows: TGTGCCAGTAAGGGGACTCATATGGGTGTAGGAGAGCAGTACTTC.

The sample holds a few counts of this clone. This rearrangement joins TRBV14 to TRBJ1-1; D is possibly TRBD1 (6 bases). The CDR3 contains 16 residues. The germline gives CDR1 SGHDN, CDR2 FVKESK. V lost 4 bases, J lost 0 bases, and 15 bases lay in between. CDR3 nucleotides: TGTGCCAGCAGCCCCCTGGGACACTCAATGAACACTGAAGCTTTCTTT. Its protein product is CASSPLGHSMNTEAFF.

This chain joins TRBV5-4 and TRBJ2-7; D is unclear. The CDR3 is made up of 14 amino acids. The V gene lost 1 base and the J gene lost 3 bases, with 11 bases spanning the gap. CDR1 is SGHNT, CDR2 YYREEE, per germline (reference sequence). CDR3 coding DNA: TGTGCCAGCAGCTTGTTTCTACGTGACTACGAGCAGTACTTC. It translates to CASSLFLRDYEQYF.